One and the same sample provided the 3 T cell receptor beta chains below, sequenced in a study of T cells after yellow fever vaccination (dated by TCRdb to the late 2010s). The treatment or condition label, read with the paper, signifies: live attenuated yellow fever vaccine strain. To prepare the library, 5' RACE was applied. Sequenced using an Illumina HiSeq 2500. TCRdb took the public reads, trimmed them with fastp at Q25, ran MiXCR for clone calling and kept in-frame beta chains. Rows with a matching CDR3 protein are joined into one entry that keeps the most common DNA and genes. The sample contains 20,000 to 30,000 distinct CDR3 sequences, 4.5% to 5.5% of them found a single time. The ten biggest clones cover approximately 12% of the sample. The starting material was PBMCs, either bulk or a sorted T-cell subset (CD4+, CD8+, memory, or dextramer-sorted; not recorded which), obtained 15 days after the yellow fever booster vaccination. The origin of the receptors is a man aged 25 to 45 who received the YFV17D yellow fever vaccine.

This clonotype appeared many times. The V and J genes are TRBV7-9 and TRBJ2-1, with 8 bases aligning to TRBD1. This CDR3 is built from 15 residues. Germline V gives CDR1 SEHNR, CDR2 FQNEAQ (reference sequence). V shed 3 bases and J 1 base; nucleotides not matched to a gene: 2. CDR3 protein: CASSFDRGSYNEQFF. The DNA for the CDR3 is TGTGCCAGCAGCTTTGACAGGGGATCCTACAATGAGCAGTTCTTC.

This clonotype was found many times. This chain connects TRBV12-3 or TRBV12-4 to TRBJ2-5; 8 positions match TRBD2. Unmatched junction bases numbered 3, after V lost 7 bases and J lost 5 bases. The CDR3 runs 12 residues. The CDR3 region has the DNA TGTGCCAGCACGGGAGGGCACGAGACCCAGTACTTC. Protein: CASTGGHETQYF.

This clonotype was seen many times. J is TRBJ1-1 and V is TRBV28; D remains unclear. The germline gives CDR1 MDHEN, CDR2 SYDVKM. The CDR3 consists of 12 residues. Deletions cut 3 bases from V and 1 base from J, with 3 bases between. The CDR3 reads CASSFQNTEAFF. In DNA form, the CDR3 reads TGTGCCAGCAGTTTTCAGAACACTGAAGCTTTCTTT.